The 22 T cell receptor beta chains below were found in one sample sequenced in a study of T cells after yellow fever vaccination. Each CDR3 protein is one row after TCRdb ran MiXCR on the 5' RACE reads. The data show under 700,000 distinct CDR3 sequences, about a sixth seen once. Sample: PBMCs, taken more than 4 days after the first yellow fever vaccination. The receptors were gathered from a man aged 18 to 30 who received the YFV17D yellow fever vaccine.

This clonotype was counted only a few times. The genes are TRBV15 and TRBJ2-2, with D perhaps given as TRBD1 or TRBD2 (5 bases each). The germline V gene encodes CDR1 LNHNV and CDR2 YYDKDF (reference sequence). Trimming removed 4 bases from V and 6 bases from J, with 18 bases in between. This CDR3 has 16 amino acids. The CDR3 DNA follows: TGTGCCACCAGCAAACGGGACGGCCGAGGCGCCGGGGAGCTGTTTTTT. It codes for CATSKRDGRGAGELFF.

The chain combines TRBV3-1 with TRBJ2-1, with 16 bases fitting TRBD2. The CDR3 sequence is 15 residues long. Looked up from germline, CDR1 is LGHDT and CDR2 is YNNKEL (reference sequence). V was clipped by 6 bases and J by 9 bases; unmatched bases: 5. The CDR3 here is CASRGTSGGAFEQFF. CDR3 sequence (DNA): TGTGCCAGCAGGGGGACTAGCGGGGGGGCCTTTGAGCAGTTCTTC.

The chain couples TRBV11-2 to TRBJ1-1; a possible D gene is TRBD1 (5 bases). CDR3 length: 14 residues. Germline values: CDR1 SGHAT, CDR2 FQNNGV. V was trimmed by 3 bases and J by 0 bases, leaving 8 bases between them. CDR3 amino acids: CASSFPGVNTEAFF. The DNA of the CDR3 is TGTGCCAGCAGCTTCCCGGGGGTGAACACTGAAGCTTTCTTT.

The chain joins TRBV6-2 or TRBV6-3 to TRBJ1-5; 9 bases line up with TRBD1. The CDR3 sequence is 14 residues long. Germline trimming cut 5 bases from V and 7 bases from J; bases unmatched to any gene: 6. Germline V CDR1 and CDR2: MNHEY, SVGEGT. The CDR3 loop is CASSQTGGVQPQHF. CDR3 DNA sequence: TGTGCCAGCAGTCAGACAGGGGGTGTGCAGCCCCAGCATTTT.

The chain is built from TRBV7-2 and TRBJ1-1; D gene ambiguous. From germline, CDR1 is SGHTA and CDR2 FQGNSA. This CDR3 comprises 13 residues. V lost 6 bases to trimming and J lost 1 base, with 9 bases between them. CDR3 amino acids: CASSTRRNTEAFF. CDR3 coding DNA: TGTGCCAGCAGTACTAGAAGGAACACTGAAGCTTTCTTT. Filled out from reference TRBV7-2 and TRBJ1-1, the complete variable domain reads GAGVSQSPSNKVTEKGKDVELRCDPISGHTALYWYRQSLGQGLEFLIYFQGNSAPDKSGLPSDRFSAERTGGSVSTLTIQRTQQEDSAVYLCASSTRRNTEAFFGQGTRLTVV.

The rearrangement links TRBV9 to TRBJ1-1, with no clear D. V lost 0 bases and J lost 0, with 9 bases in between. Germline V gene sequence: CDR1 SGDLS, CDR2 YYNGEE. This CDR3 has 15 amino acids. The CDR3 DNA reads TGTGCCAGCAGCGTAGCCCCCTTGATGAACACTGAAGCTTTCTTT. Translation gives CASSVAPLMNTEAFF.

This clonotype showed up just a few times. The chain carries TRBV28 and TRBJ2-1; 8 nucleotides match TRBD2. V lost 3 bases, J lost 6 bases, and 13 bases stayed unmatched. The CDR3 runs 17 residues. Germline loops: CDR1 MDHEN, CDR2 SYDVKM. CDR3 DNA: TGTGCCAGCAGTTTTCCCGTTAAAGCGGGGGAGATCAATGAGCAGTTCTTC. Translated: CASSFPVKAGEINEQFF.

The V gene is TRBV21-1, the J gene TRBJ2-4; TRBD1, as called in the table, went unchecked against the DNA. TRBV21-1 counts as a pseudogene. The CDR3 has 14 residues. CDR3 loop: CARHRMLAKNIQYF. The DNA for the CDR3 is TGTGCCAGGCACAGGATGCTAGCCAAAAACATTCAGTACTTC.

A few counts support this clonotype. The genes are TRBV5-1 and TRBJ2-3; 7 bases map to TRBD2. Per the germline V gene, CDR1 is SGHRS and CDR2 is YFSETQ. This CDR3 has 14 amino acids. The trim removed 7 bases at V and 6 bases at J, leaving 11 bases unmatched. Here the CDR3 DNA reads TGCGCCAGCTCCGGACTAGAGAGGAGGGATACGCAGTATTTT. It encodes CASSGLERRDTQYF.

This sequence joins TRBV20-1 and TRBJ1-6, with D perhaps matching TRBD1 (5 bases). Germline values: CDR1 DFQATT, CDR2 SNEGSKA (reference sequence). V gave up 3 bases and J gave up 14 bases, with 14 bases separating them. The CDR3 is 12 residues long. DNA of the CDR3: TGCAGTGCTAGGGATGGGGGTGGGTCCCTCCACTTT. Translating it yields CSARDGGGSLHF.

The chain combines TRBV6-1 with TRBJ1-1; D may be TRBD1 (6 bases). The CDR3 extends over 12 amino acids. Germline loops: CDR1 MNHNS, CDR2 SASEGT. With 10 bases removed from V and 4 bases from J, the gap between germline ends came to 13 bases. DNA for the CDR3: TGTGCCACACTGACAGGAGGCACTGAAGCTTTCTTT. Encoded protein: CATLTGGTEAFF.

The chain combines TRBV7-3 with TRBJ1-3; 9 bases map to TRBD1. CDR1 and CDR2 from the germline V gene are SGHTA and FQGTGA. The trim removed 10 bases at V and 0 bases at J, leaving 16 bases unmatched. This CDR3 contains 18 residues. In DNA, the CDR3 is TGTGCCATCAGACCTGTCTACAGGGGGCTGAGCTCTGGAAACACCATATATTTT. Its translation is CAIRPVYRGLSSGNTIYF.

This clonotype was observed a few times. The CDR3 coding sequence is TGTGCCAGCAGTCCAGGGGCTTTGGGCCAGCCCCAGCATTTT. This translates into CASSPGALGQPQHF. V is TRBV28 and J is TRBJ1-5, with D tentatively TRBD1 (6 bases). The CDR3 length is 14 residues. The V end was cut by 5 bases, the J end by 7 bases, with 15 bases between. The germline CDR1 and CDR2 sequences are MDHEN and SYDVKM.

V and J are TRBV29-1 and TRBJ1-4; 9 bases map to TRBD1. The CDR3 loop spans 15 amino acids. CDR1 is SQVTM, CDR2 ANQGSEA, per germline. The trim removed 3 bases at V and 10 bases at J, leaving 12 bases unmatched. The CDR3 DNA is TGCAGCGTTGAGACAGGGGGACGAAGTAGCGGAAAACTGTTTTTT. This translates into CSVETGGRSSGKLFF.

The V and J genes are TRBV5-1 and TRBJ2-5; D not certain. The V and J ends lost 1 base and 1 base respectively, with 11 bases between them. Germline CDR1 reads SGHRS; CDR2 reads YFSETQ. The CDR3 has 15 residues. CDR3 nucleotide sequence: TGCGCCAGCAGCTTGAGAGAGGCAGTCCAAGAGACCCAGTACTTC. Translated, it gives CASSLREAVQETQYF. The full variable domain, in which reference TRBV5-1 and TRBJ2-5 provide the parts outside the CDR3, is KAGVTQTPRYLIKTRGQQVTLSCSPISGHRSVSWYQQTPGQGLQFLFEYFSETQRNKGNFPGRFSGRQFSNSRSEMNVSTLELGDSALYLCASSLREAVQETQYFGPGTRLLVL.

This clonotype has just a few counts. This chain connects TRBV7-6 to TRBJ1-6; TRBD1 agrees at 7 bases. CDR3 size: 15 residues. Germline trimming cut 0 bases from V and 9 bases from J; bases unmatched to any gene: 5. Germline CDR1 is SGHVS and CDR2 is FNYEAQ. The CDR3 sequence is CASSLAEGAASPLHF. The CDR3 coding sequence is TGTGCCAGCAGCTTAGCGGAGGGGGCGGCTTCACCCCTCCACTTT.

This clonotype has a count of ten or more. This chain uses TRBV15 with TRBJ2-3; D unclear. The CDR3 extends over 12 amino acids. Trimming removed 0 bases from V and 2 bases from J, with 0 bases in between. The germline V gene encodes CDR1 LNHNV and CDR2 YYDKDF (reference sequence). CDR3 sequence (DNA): TGTGCCACCAGCAGAGACACAGATACGCAGTATTTT. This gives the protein CATSRDTDTQYF.

CDR3 sequence reads: CASSQGRGLGGLYNEQFF. Here the CDR3 DNA reads TGTGCCAGCAGCCAAGGCCGAGGCCTGGGGGGGCTCTACAATGAGCAGTTCTTC. V gene TRBV4-2 combines with J gene TRBJ2-1; D may be TRBD2 (7 bases). The CDR3 has 18 residues. CDR1 and CDR2 (germline): LGHNA, YNFKEQ. V was cut by 1 base and J by 3 bases, with 19 bases left in between.

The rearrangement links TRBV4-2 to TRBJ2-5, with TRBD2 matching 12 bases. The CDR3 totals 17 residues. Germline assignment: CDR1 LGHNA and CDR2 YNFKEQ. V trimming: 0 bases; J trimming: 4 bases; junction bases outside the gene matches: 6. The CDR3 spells CASSQEKLAGGRETQYF. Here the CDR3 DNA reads TGTGCCAGCAGCCAAGAAAAGCTAGCGGGGGGGCGAGAGACCCAGTACTTC.

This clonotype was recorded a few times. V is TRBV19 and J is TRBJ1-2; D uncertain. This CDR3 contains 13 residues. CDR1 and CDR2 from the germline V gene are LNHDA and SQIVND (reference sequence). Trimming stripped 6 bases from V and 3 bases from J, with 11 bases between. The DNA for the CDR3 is TGTGCCAGTAGCCTGGACTTATACTATGGCTACACCTTC. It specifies CASSLDLYYGYTF.

The CDR3 protein is CAIKDGLNQPQHF. The CDR3 DNA sequence: TGTGCCATCAAGGACGGATTGAATCAGCCCCAGCATTTT. V gene TRBV10-3 combines with J gene TRBJ1-5, with D uncertain. CDR3 size: 13 residues. Germline V CDR1 and CDR2: ENHRY, SYGVKD. Trimming shortened V by 7 bases and J by 4 bases, and 11 bases separated the two germline ends.

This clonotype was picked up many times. The CDR3 sequence is CASSLQGPNYGYTF. The CDR3 DNA follows: TGTGCCAGCAGCTTACAGGGGCCCAACTATGGCTACACCTTC. The chain carries TRBV7-8 and TRBJ1-2, with a possible D match to TRBD1 (6 bases). V lost 2 bases and J 2 bases, leaving 9 bases between the germline ends. Germline-derived CDR1 and CDR2 are SGHVS and FQNEAQ. The CDR3 contains 14 residues.